The 19 T cell receptor beta chains in this list originate from one sample, sequenced in a study of blood T cell repertoires in COVID-19. Libraries were prepared by immunoSEQ multiplex PCR; TCRdb keeps only in-frame clonotypes and omits some of them. The data show roughly 300,000 clones, approximately 91% seen once. Sample: peripheral blood. Every receptor here comes from a young man with active or convalescent COVID-19.

The table lists this clone with a few counts. This chain uses TRBV7-8 with TRBJ2-5; D is ambiguous. The CDR3 totals 15 residues. Germline lookup yields CDR1 SGHVS and CDR2 FQNEAQ. V was pared by 2 bases and J by 3 bases, with 13 bases between. CDR3 coding DNA: TGTGCCAGCAGCTTACCAGCAGGCGCGAAAGAGACCCAGTACTTC. It translates to CASSLPAGAKETQYF.

The chain links TRBV4-3 to TRBJ2-1; TRBD2 matches at 7 bases. Germline-derived CDR1 and CDR2 are LGHNA and YSLEER. The CDR3 has 19 residues. Losses at the gene ends were 0 bases for V and 2 bases for J; bases not matched to a gene: 13. DNA for the CDR3: TGCGCCAGCAGCCAAGATCGCCCCCCTTTTGCGGGGGCCTACAATGAGCAGTTCTTC. It yields the protein CASSQDRPPFAGAYNEQFF.

The V call is TRBV7-2, the J call TRBJ1-2, with D possibly TRBD1 on 5 matching bases. Germline V CDR1 and CDR2: SGHTA, FQGNSA. The V end was cut by 4 bases, the J end by 8 bases, with 17 bases between. The CDR3 spans 14 residues. This chain's CDR3 is CASSSGNRVGGYTF. The CDR3 coding sequence is TGTGCCAGCAGCTCAGGGAATCGGGTGGGAGGCTACACCTTC. The whole variable domain, remainder taken from reference TRBV7-2 and TRBJ1-2, is GAGVSQSPSNKVTEKGKDVELRCDPISGHTALYWYRQSLGQGLEFLIYFQGNSAPDKSGLPSDRFSAERTGGSVSTLTIQRTQQEDSAVYLCASSSGNRVGGYTFGSGTRLTVV.

The count of this clone is one. The V gene is TRBV27, the J gene TRBJ1-5, with D perhaps TRBD1 (5 bases). The CDR3 totals 14 residues. V lost 5 bases, J lost 6 bases, and 14 bases lay in between. Germline lookup yields CDR1 MNHEY and CDR2 SMNVEV (reference sequence). The CDR3, as DNA: TGTGCCAGCAGTCTACGACAGATCGGTCAGCCCCAGCATTTT. This sequence encodes CASSLRQIGQPQHF.

The chain is built from TRBV13 and TRBJ2-7, with D possibly TRBD2 on 5 matching bases. V lost 5 bases and J lost 7, with 12 bases in between. The CDR3 totals 12 residues. From germline, CDR1 is PRHDT and CDR2 FYEKMQ (reference sequence). In nucleotides, the CDR3 is TGTGCCAGCAGCCCAGTGTCGGGAGAGCAGTACTTC. It is translated as CASSPVSGEQYF.

The V and J genes are TRBV5-1 and TRBJ2-3; D might be TRBD1 (5 bases). The V gene's germline CDR1 is SGHRS and CDR2 YFSETQ. V was shortened by 1 base and J by 5 bases, with 14 bases between the two germline ends. The CDR3 consists of 15 residues. In DNA form, the CDR3 reads TGCGCCAGCAGCTTGATGGTCCAGGGTATAGATACGCAGTATTTT. Protein: CASSLMVQGIDTQYF.

This clone was found a few times. CDR3 residues: CASSLPFKRNEQYF. The CDR3 nucleotides read TGTGCCAGCAGCTTACCCTTTAAGAGAAACGAGCAGTACTTC. The chain is built from TRBV7-8 and TRBJ2-7, with D uncertain. Trimming left V 2 bases short and J 5 bases short, with 13 bases between. CDR3 size: 14 residues. Germline V lookup: CDR1 SGHVS, CDR2 FQNEAQ.

The chain is built from TRBV6-2 or TRBV6-3 and TRBJ1-2, with TRBD1 as a possible D gene (5 bases). The V and J ends lost 4 bases and 4 bases respectively, with 13 bases between them. This CDR3 is 14 amino acids long. Germline assignment: CDR1 MNHEY and CDR2 SVGEGT. CDR3 in amino acids: CASSLQGGSYGYTF. For the CDR3, the DNA is TGTGCCAGCAGTTTGCAGGGAGGCAGCTATGGCTACACCTTC.

The chain is built from TRBV9 and TRBJ2-2, with D perhaps matching TRBD1 (6 bases). Germline-derived CDR1 and CDR2 are SGDLS and YYNGEE. V shed 0 bases and J shed 4 bases, with 10 bases lying between them. This CDR3 is 15 amino acids long. The chain's CDR3 is CASSVEGRGTGELFF. The DNA of the CDR3 is TGTGCCAGCAGCGTAGAAGGCAGGGGCACCGGGGAGCTGTTTTTT.

The V and J genes are TRBV3-1 (or the pseudogene TRBV3-2) and TRBJ2-2; D is uncertain. The CDR3 totals 15 residues. The V gene's germline CDR1 is LGHDT and CDR2 YNNKEL (reference sequence). V was cut by 0 bases and J by 4 bases, with 9 bases left in between. The CDR3: CASSQENKATGELFF. CDR3 coding DNA: TGTGCCAGCAGCCAAGAGAATAAAGCCACCGGGGAGCTGTTTTTT.

The rearrangement uses TRBV19 and TRBJ1-5, with unresolved D. This CDR3 contains 15 residues. V was clipped by 3 bases and J by 2 bases, with 11 bases between them. CDR1 and CDR2 (germline): LNHDA, SQIVND (reference sequence). This CDR3 is CASSIWARGNQPQHF. The CDR3 nucleotides are TGTGCCAGTAGTATTTGGGCGAGGGGCAATCAGCCCCAGCATTTT.

The chain has TRBV9 and TRBJ1-2; the match to TRBD1 covers 10 bases. V shed 0 bases, J shed 8 bases, and the junction held 10 bases outside the gene matches. This CDR3 spans 16 amino acids. The germline V gene has CDR1 SGDLS and CDR2 YYNGEE. The CDR3 DNA follows: TGTGCCAGCAGCGTAGGGTGGACAGGGGGTCGGAGCGGCTACACCTTC. Translating it yields CASSVGWTGGRSGYTF.

The rearrangement uses TRBV25-1 and TRBJ2-1; 8 bases line up with TRBD2. V was clipped by 7 bases and J by 0 bases; unmatched bases: 8. Looked up from germline, CDR1 is MGHDK and CDR2 is SYGVNS. The CDR3 is 16 residues long. This CDR3 reads CASTRPSGSSYNEQFF. Written as DNA, the CDR3 is TGTGCCAGCACCCGACCCAGCGGGAGCTCCTACAATGAGCAGTTCTTC.

This chain connects TRBV7-2 to TRBJ2-1, with 9 bases matching TRBD2. This CDR3 has 18 residues. The ends lost 4 bases at V and 9 bases at J; junction bases unmatched: 19. Germline V CDR1 and CDR2: SGHTA, FQGNSA. CDR3 nucleotide sequence: TGTGCCAGCAGCTCTCGTCCCATACAGGCGGGGGGGCTTATTGAGCAGTTCTTC. Its translation is CASSSRPIQAGGLIEQFF.

This clone was recorded a few times. This rearrangement joins TRBV5-1 to TRBJ1-2, with D possibly being TRBD1 (5 bases). Germline values: CDR1 SGHRS, CDR2 YFSETQ. The CDR3 length is 15 residues. V lost 5 bases and J lost 2, with 16 bases in between. CDR3 nucleotides: TGCGCCAGCAGACAGGCATATAGGGGAAACTATGGCTACACCTTC. It specifies CASRQAYRGNYGYTF.

V and J are TRBV6-5 and TRBJ2-5; possibly TRBD1 for D (5 bases). The V and J ends lost 6 bases and 4 bases respectively, with 18 bases between them. Germline CDR1 and CDR2: MNHEY and SVGAGI. The CDR3 is made up of 15 amino acids. The CDR3 is CASSRLPVQGETQYF. CDR3 nucleotides: TGTGCCAGCAGCCGACTGCCGGTGCAGGGAGAGACCCAGTACTTC.

This clone appeared a single time. The chain uses TRBV7-9 and TRBJ2-6, with D hard to call. Trimming removed 5 bases at V and 4 bases at J, with 9 bases between. The CDR3 runs to 14 residues. Germline CDR1 reads SEHNR; CDR2 reads FQNEAQ (reference sequence). The CDR3 DNA reads TGTGCCAGCAGCCCCGTTTCCGGGGCCAACGTCCTGACTTTC. Translated, it gives CASSPVSGANVLTF.

The chain recombines TRBV7-9 with TRBJ2-1, with TRBD2 matching 7 bases. V was pared by 2 bases and J by 3 bases, with 7 bases of the junction left unmatched. This CDR3 contains 16 residues. Per germline, CDR1 SEHNR and CDR2 FQNEAQ (reference sequence). CDR3 sequence reads: CASSLWSSGIYNEQFF. In nucleotides, the CDR3 is TGTGCCAGCAGCTTATGGTCTAGCGGCATCTACAATGAGCAGTTCTTC.

This chain connects TRBV10-3 to TRBJ2-7; 7 bases match TRBD1. Germline loops: CDR1 ENHRY, CDR2 SYGVKD. CDR3 length equals 15 residues. The ends lost 2 bases at V and 0 bases at J; junction bases unmatched: 4. The CDR3 reads CAISETGASSYEQYF. The CDR3 DNA sequence: TGTGCCATCAGTGAGACAGGGGCTAGCTCCTACGAGCAGTACTTC.